One and the same sample provided the 31 T cell receptor beta chains below, sequenced in a study of T cells in localized non-small cell lung cancer. Some clones are missing from TCRdb's copy, which holds only in-frame ones; the method was immunoSEQ multiplex PCR. The sample shows tens of thousands of clones, more than 75% of them seen only once. The sequences come from peripheral blood, collected before any cancer treatment. These receptors came from a woman aged 35 to 70 with stage I squamous cell lung carcinoma.

The rearrangement uses TRBV4-2 and TRBJ2-1; no reliable D call. V gave up 0 bases and J gave up 0 bases, with 6 bases separating them. This CDR3 has 15 residues. The germline CDR1 and CDR2 sequences are LGHNA and YNFKEQ. DNA of the CDR3: TGTGCCAGCAGCCAAGATTACGGCTCCTACAATGAGCAGTTCTTC. Encoded protein: CASSQDYGSYNEQFF.

The chain employs TRBV29-1 and TRBJ1-3; TRBD1 might be the D (5 bases). Germline V gives CDR1 SQVTM, CDR2 ANQGSEA. Trimming removed 4 bases at V and 0 bases at J, with 10 bases between. The CDR3 contains 14 residues. The CDR3 coding sequence is TGCAGCGTTGCGGGGGTGACCTCTGGAAACACCATATATTTT. Its protein is CSVAGVTSGNTIYF.

The chain combines TRBV27 with TRBJ1-1; D is perhaps TRBD1 (5 bases). Germline CDR1 MNHEY, CDR2 SMNVEV (reference sequence). The CDR3 is made up of 13 amino acids. Deletions cut 3 bases from V and 6 bases from J, with 11 bases between. CDR3 loop: CASSFQGSPEAFF. The CDR3 DNA is TGTGCCAGCAGTTTTCAGGGAAGTCCTGAAGCTTTCTTT.

The rearrangement uses TRBV30 and TRBJ1-1, with TRBD1 matching 8 bases. Germline loops: CDR1 GTSNPN, CDR2 SVGIG (reference sequence). The CDR3 contains 15 residues. J was trimmed by 3 bases and V by 3 bases; bases with no gene match: 9. The CDR3: CAWSASDRDDTEAFF. The CDR3 DNA reads TGTGCCTGGAGCGCCTCGGACAGGGACGACACTGAAGCTTTCTTT.

The CDR3 DNA reads as TGTGCCAGCAGTATGACGGCCAACACTGAAGCTTTCTTT. Residues: CASSMTANTEAFF. The chain links TRBV25-1 to TRBJ1-1; D not certain. The V gene's germline CDR1 is MGHDK and CDR2 SYGVNS. Trimming shortened V by 5 bases and J by 2 bases, and 9 bases separated the two germline ends. The CDR3 runs to 13 residues.

The count of this clone is one. The V call is TRBV12-5, the J call TRBJ1-3, with D hard to call. This CDR3 spans 14 amino acids. V shed 3 bases and J shed 0 bases, with 6 bases lying between them. CDR1 and CDR2 from the germline V gene are LGHNT and FRNRAP. DNA of the CDR3: TGTGCTAGTGGTTTAGGTAGCTCTGGAAACACCATATATTTT. It specifies CASGLGSSGNTIYF.

The chain carries TRBV5-4 and TRBJ1-2; maybe TRBD1 (5 bases). V was pared by 4 bases and J by 4 bases, with 20 bases between. Germline CDR1 reads SGHNT; CDR2 reads YYREEE (reference sequence). CDR3 length equals 16 residues. The CDR3 loop is CASSPGGGVSPYGYTF. CDR3 bases: TGTGCCAGCAGCCCGGGAGGAGGGGTCAGCCCCTATGGCTACACCTTC.

This chain connects TRBV7-3 to TRBJ2-2; 10 positions agree with TRBD1. The CDR3 contains 16 residues. Germline CDR1 and CDR2: SGHTA and FQGTGA. With 5 bases clipped from V and 4 bases from J, the junction kept 7 bases outside the gene matches. The CDR3 bases are TGTGCCAGCAGCCAGAGGAGGACAGGGGGCACCGGGGAGCTGTTTTTT. Encoded protein: CASSQRRTGGTGELFF.

The chain joins TRBV6-6 to TRBJ1-6; TRBD1 is a possible D gene (6 bases). V was cut by 7 bases and J by 2 bases, with 12 bases left in between. The germline V gene encodes CDR1 MNHNY and CDR2 SVGAGI (reference sequence). The CDR3 is made up of 15 amino acids. CDR3 in amino acids: CASITGSPYNSPLHF. The CDR3 bases are TGTGCCAGCATCACAGGGAGTCCCTATAATTCACCCCTCCACTTT.

This sequence joins TRBV2 and TRBJ2-7, with 9 bases fitting TRBD1. V lost 4 bases, J lost 7 bases, and 5 bases stayed unmatched. The germline gives CDR1 SNHLY, CDR2 FYNNEI. The CDR3 length is 13 residues. The CDR3 loop is CASSGTGVGEQYF. The CDR3 DNA sequence: TGTGCCAGCAGTGGGACAGGGGTCGGGGAGCAGTACTTC.

The gene calls are TRBV5-4 and TRBJ1-2; perhaps TRBD1 as D (5 bases). Trimming took 0 bases from V and 8 from J, leaving 14 bases between them. CDR1 is SGHNT, CDR2 YYREEE, per germline (reference sequence). The CDR3 length is 14 residues. CDR3 nucleotides: TGTGCCAGCAGCTTGGTCGGGGCCGGCGGGGGCTACACCTTC. This gives the protein CASSLVGAGGGYTF.

The chain links TRBV14 to TRBJ2-1; 7 nucleotides agree with TRBD1. CDR3 length: 13 amino acids. Looked up from germline, CDR1 is SGHDN and CDR2 is FVKESK. J was trimmed by 7 bases and V by 4 bases; bases with no gene match: 4. The CDR3: CASSLTGWNEQFF. For the CDR3, the DNA is TGTGCCAGCAGCCTGACAGGGTGGAATGAGCAGTTCTTC.

About this clone itself: Other DNA sequences in the same sample also yield this CDR3. V is TRBV30 and J is TRBJ1-1; D may be TRBD1 (5 bases). V was pared by 0 bases and J by 8 bases, with 7 bases between. Germline loops: CDR1 GTSNPN, CDR2 SVGIG (reference sequence). The CDR3 has 11 amino acids. CDR3 nucleotide sequence: TGTGCCTGGAGTGTACAGGCGGAAGCTTTCTTT. Translation gives CAWSVQAEAFF.

The J gene is TRBJ1-2, the V gene TRBV5-6, with D perhaps TRBD1 (5 bases). The CDR3 contains 14 residues. Germline lookup yields CDR1 SGHDT and CDR2 YYEEEE. The germline V and J ends were trimmed by 4 bases and 4 bases, with 14 bases remaining between them. The CDR3 loop reads CASSLPQGTYGYTF. CDR3 DNA: TGTGCCAGCAGCCTTCCCCAGGGTACCTATGGCTACACCTTC.

This chain joins TRBV9 and TRBJ1-2, with TRBD1 identical over 9 bases. Germline V gene sequence: CDR1 SGDLS, CDR2 YYNGEE. Unmatched junction bases numbered 14, after V lost 4 bases and J lost 7 bases. This CDR3 is built from 16 residues. In DNA form, the CDR3 reads TGTGCCAGCAGCCCTCGTCCACAGGGGGCGTTGGCTGGCTACACCTTC. As protein: CASSPRPQGALAGYTF.

The count of this clone is one. The rearrangement joins TRBV5-5 to TRBJ2-7, with TRBD1 as a possible D gene (5 bases). This CDR3 comprises 13 residues. Germline CDR1 is SGHKS and CDR2 is YYEKEE (reference sequence). V lost 4 bases to trimming and J lost 2 bases, with 10 bases between them. This CDR3 is CASSPDIPYEQYF. CDR3 DNA: TGTGCCAGCAGCCCGGACATTCCCTACGAGCAGTACTTC.

J is TRBJ1-6 and V is TRBV4-2; D is unresolved. This CDR3 is built from 14 residues. The ends were cut back, 1 base at V and 7 bases at J, with 8 bases in the middle. The germline CDR1 and CDR2 sequences are LGHNA and YNFKEQ. The CDR3 DNA reads as TGTGCCAGCAGCCAAGGGACGGAGAATTCACCCCTCCACTTT. Its translation: CASSQGTENSPLHF.

J is TRBJ2-3 and V is TRBV5-1; 10 positions agree with TRBD1. The CDR3 loop spans 16 amino acids. V gave up 0 bases and J gave up 1 base; unmatched junction bases: 2. CDR1 is SGHRS, CDR2 YFSETQ, per germline. The CDR3 DNA reads TGCGCCAGCAGCTTGGGTGGGACAGGGGGCACAGATACGCAGTATTTT. Translating it yields CASSLGGTGGTDTQYF.

The V and J genes are TRBV7-2 and TRBJ2-3; TRBD1 aligns across 10 bases. Germline V CDR1 and CDR2: SGHTA, FQGNSA. J gave up 4 bases and V 6 bases, and 7 bases lay outside the gene matches. The CDR3 runs to 15 residues. The CDR3 DNA is TGTGCCAGCAGACTTGACAGGGGGCGGGCAGATACGCAGTATTTT. This encodes CASRLDRGRADTQYF.

This chain connects TRBV5-1 to TRBJ2-7; 7 bases align to TRBD1. The CDR3 sequence is 13 residues long. Germline CDR1 reads SGHRS; CDR2 reads YFSETQ. Losses at the gene ends were 0 bases for V and 6 bases for J; bases not matched to a gene: 3. In nucleotides, the CDR3 is TGCGCCAGCAGCTTGGGACAGGGCGGCGAGCAGTACTTC. Translating it yields CASSLGQGGEQYF.

The chain couples TRBV4-2 to TRBJ2-3, with 10 bases matching TRBD2. V trimming: 0 bases; J trimming: 4 bases; junction bases outside the gene matches: 13. The CDR3 totals 19 residues. Germline V gene sequence: CDR1 LGHNA, CDR2 YNFKEQ. DNA of the CDR3: TGTGCCAGCAGCCAAGATCGGGGAGCGGGGGGGGTAATCCCAGATACGCAGTATTTT. It is translated as CASSQDRGAGGVIPDTQYF.

The chain employs TRBV7-8 and TRBJ2-2; TRBD2 agrees at 9 bases. The germline gives CDR1 SGHVS, CDR2 FQNEAQ. The junction had 7 bases not matched to a gene; V was cut back by 1 base and J by 4 bases. This CDR3 has 17 residues. The CDR3 here is CASSLGYRRGGTGELFF. The CDR3 DNA reads TGTGCCAGCAGCTTAGGATATCGGCGGGGGGGCACCGGGGAGCTGTTTTTT.

The chain carries TRBV5-6 and TRBJ1-6; perhaps TRBD1 as D (5 bases). V lost 5 bases to trimming and J lost 7 bases, with 16 bases between them. The V gene's germline CDR1 is SGHDT and CDR2 YYEEEE. The CDR3 extends over 15 amino acids. DNA of the CDR3: TGTGCCAGCAGTTTCAAGTCCCAGGGCAATTCACCCCTCCACTTT. It encodes CASSFKSQGNSPLHF.

This chain uses TRBV5-4 with TRBJ2-5; D is possibly TRBD2 (6 bases). V lost 4 bases and J lost 2, with 9 bases in between. Germline V lookup: CDR1 SGHNT, CDR2 YYREEE (reference sequence). This CDR3 has 13 residues. This CDR3 is CASSAGTQETQYF. The CDR3 region has the DNA TGTGCCAGCAGCGCGGGGACTCAAGAGACCCAGTACTTC.

This rearrangement joins TRBV19 to TRBJ2-7, with 7 bases lining up with TRBD1. The length of the CDR3 is 15 residues. The ends lost 3 bases at V and 2 bases at J; junction bases unmatched: 7. The V gene's germline CDR1 is LNHDA and CDR2 SQIVND (reference sequence). In nucleotides, the CDR3 is TGTGCCAGTAGTATTGCGGCAGGGGGTCCCTACGAGCAGTACTTC. It is translated as CASSIAAGGPYEQYF.

V and J are TRBV10-3 and TRBJ2-3; 12 bases align to TRBD1. V was clipped by 6 bases and J by 5 bases; unmatched bases: 12. The CDR3 contains 17 residues. The germline gives CDR1 ENHRY, CDR2 SYGVKD. The CDR3 nucleotides read TGTGCCATCAGAAATTTACCGGGACAGGGGGCCGGAGATACGCAGTATTTT. Translation gives CAIRNLPGQGAGDTQYF.

The chain uses TRBV11-2 and TRBJ1-1, with 7 nucleotides matching TRBD1. The V gene's germline CDR1 is SGHAT and CDR2 FQNNGV. V lost 5 bases, J lost 5 bases, and 2 bases stayed unmatched. The CDR3 runs 12 residues. The DNA for the CDR3 is TGTGCCAGCAGCAACAGGGGAACTGAAGCTTTCTTT. It yields the protein CASSNRGTEAFF. The complete variable domain, with remaining parts taken from reference TRBV11-2 and TRBJ1-1, reads EAGVAQSPRYKIIEKRQSVAFWCNPISGHATLYWYQQILGQGPKLLIQFQNNGVVDDSQLPKDRFSAERLKGVDSTLKIQPAKLEDSAVYLCASSNRGTEAFFGQGTRLTVV.

The rearrangement links TRBV5-1 to TRBJ1-2; no definite D call. The CDR3 extends over 15 amino acids. The V end was cut by 4 bases, the J end by 2 bases, with 15 bases between. Germline V gene sequence: CDR1 SGHRS, CDR2 YFSETQ. The CDR3 loop reads CASSPNTEPNYGYTF. CDR3 bases: TGCGCCAGCAGCCCAAATACCGAACCAAACTATGGCTACACCTTC.

CDR3 DNA: TGTGCCAGCAGCTTGGGAGGGGCTGAGTACAATGAGCAGTTCTTC. Its translation is CASSLGGAEYNEQFF. This rearrangement joins TRBV5-4 to TRBJ2-1; either TRBD1 or TRBD2 may supply D (5 bases each). The CDR3 runs to 15 residues. Trimming cost V 0 bases and J 4 bases, with 11 bases left between them. The germline V gene encodes CDR1 SGHNT and CDR2 YYREEE (reference sequence).

The rearrangement links TRBV5-6 to TRBJ2-7; no clear D gene. The CDR3 has 13 amino acids. Between the trimmed V and J ends, which lost 2 bases and 3 bases, there was a span of 9 bases. Germline values: CDR1 SGHDT, CDR2 YYEEEE. The CDR3 sequence: CASSFLGSYEQYF. For the CDR3, the DNA is TGTGCCAGCAGCTTCTTGGGCAGCTACGAGCAGTACTTC.

The chain carries TRBV7-9 and TRBJ1-2; 7 bases map to TRBD1. CDR1 and CDR2 (germline): SEHNR, FQNEAQ (reference sequence). The V segment lost 0 bases and the J segment 5 bases; nucleotides outside the gene matches: 6. This CDR3 is 15 amino acids long. The chain's CDR3 is CASSLADRPLYGYTF. In nucleotides, the CDR3 is TGTGCCAGCAGCTTAGCGGACAGGCCCCTATATGGCTACACCTTC.